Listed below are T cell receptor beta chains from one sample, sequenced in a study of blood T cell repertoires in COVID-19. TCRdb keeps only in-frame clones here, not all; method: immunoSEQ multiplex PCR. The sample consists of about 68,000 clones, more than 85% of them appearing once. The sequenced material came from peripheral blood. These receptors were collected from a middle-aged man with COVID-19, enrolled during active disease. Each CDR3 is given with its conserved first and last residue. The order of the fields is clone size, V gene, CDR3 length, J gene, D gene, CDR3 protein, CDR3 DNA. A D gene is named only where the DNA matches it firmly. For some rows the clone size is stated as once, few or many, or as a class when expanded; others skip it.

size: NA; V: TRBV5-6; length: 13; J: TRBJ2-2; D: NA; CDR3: CASSLSSTGELFF; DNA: TGTGCCAGCAGCTTGTCCAGCACCGGGGAGCTGTTTTTT
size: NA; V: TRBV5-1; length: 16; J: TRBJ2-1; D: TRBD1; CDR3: CASSLDPGQGYNEQFF; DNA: TGCGCCAGCAGCTTGGACCCGGGACAGGGATACAATGAGCAGTTCTTC
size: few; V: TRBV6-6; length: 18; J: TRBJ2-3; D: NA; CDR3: CASSPLTVGYDVTDTQYF; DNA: TGTGCCAGCAGTCCGCTGACAGTCGGATATGATGTCACAGATACGCAGTATTTT
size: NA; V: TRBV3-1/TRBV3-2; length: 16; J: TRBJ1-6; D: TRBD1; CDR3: CASSQQGANINSPLHF; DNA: TGTGCCAGCAGCCAGCAGGGGGCGAACATAAATTCACCCCTCCACTTT
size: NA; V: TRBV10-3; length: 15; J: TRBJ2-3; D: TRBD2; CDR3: CAISDGGAGTDTQYF; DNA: TGTGCCATCAGTGACGGGGGGGCCGGCACAGATACGCAGTATTTT
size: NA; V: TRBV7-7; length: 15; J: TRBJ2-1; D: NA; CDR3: CASSPVGGSYNEQFF; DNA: TGTGCCAGCAGCCCCGTGGGGGGCTCCTACAATGAGCAGTTCTTC
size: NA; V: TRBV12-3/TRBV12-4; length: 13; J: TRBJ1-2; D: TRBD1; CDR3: CASSSGQRDGYTF; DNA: TGTGCCAGCAGTTCGGGACAGAGGGATGGCTACACCTTC
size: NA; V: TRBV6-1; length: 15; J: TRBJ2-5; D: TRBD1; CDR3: CASSEARGTGETQYF; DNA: TGTGCCAGCAGTGAAGCCAGGGGGACGGGAGAGACCCAGTACTTC
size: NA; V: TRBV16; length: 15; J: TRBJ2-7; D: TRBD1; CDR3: CASSQAGTGAYEQYF; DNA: TGTGCCAGCAGCCAAGCCGGGACAGGGGCCTACGAGCAGTACTTC
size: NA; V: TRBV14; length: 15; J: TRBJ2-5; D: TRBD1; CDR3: CASSPRTGATETQYF; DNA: TGTGCCAGCAGCCCCCGGACAGGGGCGACGGAGACCCAGTACTTC
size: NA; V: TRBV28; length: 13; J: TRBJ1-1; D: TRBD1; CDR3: CASSTYRGTEAFF; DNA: TGTGCCAGCAGCACTTACAGGGGAACTGAAGCTTTCTTT
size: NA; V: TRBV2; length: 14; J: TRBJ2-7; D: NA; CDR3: CASSVDISSYEQYF; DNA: TGTGCCAGCAGTGTAGACATTAGCTCCTACGAGCAGTACTTC
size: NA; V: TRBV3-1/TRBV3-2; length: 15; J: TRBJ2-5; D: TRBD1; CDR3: CASSQDLGQGKTQYF; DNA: TGTGCCAGCAGCCAAGATCTAGGACAGGGGAAGACCCAGTACTTC
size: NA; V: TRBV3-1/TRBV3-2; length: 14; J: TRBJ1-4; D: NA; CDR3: CASSTRATNEKLFF; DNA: TGTGCCAGCAGCACGCGGGCAACTAATGAAAAACTGTTTTTT
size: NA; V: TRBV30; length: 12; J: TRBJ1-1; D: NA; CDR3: CAWTMDSGPAFF; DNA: TGTGCCTGGACTATGGACAGCGGACCGGCTTTCTTT
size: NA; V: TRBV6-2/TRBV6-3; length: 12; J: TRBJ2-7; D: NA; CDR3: CASSYSAGEQYF; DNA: TGTGCCAGCAGTTACTCGGCGGGCGAGCAGTACTTC
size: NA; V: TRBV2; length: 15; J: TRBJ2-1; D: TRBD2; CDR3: CASSEGLAGSNEQFF; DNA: TGTGCCAGCAGTGAAGGCCTAGCGGGGAGCAATGAGCAGTTCTTC
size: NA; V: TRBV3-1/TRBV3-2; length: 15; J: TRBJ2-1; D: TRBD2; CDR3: CASSQQAGVPREQFF; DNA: TGTGCCAGCAGCCAACAAGCGGGGGTACCGAGGGAGCAGTTCTTC
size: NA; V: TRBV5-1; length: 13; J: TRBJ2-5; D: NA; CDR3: CASSQNSGETQYF; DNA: TGCGCCAGCAGCCAAAATAGCGGAGAGACCCAGTACTTC
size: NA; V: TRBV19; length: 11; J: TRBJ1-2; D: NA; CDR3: CASSQNYGYTF; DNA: TGTGCCAGTAGCCAAAACTATGGCTACACCTTC
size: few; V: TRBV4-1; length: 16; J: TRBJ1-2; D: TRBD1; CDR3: CASSQDLRDREDGYTF; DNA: TGCGCCAGCAGCCAAGATCTTCGGGACAGGGAGGATGGCTACACCTTC
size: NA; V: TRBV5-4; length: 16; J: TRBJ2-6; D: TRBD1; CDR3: CASSPGTGMGANVLTF; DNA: TGTGCCAGCAGCCCCGGGACAGGGATGGGGGCCAACGTCCTGACTTTC
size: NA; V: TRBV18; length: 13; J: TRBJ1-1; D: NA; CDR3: CASSPIRGARAFF; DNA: TGTGCCAGCTCTCCGATACGGGGGGCGCGAGCTTTCTTT
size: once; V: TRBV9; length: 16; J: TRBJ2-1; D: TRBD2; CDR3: CASSVASGGNGDEQFF; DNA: TGTGCCAGCAGCGTAGCTAGCGGGGGGAATGGGGATGAGCAGTTCTTC
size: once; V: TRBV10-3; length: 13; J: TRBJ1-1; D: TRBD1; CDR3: CAVVRDRNTEAFF; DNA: TGTGCCGTTGTACGGGACAGGAACACTGAAGCTTTCTTT
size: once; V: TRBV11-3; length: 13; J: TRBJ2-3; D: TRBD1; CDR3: CASSPRTGGREYF; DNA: TGTGCCAGCAGCCCCCGGACAGGGGGCAGGGAGTATTTT
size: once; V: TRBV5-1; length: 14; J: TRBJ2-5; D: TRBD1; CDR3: CASSLDGQAETQYF; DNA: TGCGCCAGCAGCTTGGATGGACAGGCGGAGACCCAGTACTTC
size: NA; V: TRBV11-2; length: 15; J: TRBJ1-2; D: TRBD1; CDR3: CASSLSRDSNYGYTF; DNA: TGTGCCAGCAGCTTATCTCGGGACAGCAACTATGGCTACACCTTC
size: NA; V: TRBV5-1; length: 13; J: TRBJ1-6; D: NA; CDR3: CASSLAQGKPLHF; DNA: TGCGCCAGCAGCTTGGCTCAGGGTAAACCCCTCCACTTT
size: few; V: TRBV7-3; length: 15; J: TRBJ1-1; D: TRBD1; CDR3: CASSSGTGGLERAFF; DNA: TGTGCCAGCAGCTCAGGGACAGGGGGCTTAGAGAGAGCTTTCTTT
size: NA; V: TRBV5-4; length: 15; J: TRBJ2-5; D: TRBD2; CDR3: CASSSERRGGETQYF; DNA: TGTGCCAGCAGCTCCGAGCGGCGGGGGGGCGAGACCCAGTACTTC
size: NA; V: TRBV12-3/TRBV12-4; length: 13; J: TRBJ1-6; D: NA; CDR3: CATTGYYNSPLHF; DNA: TGTGCCACTACAGGGTACTATAATTCACCCCTCCACTTT
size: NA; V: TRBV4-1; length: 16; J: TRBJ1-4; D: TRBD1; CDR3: CASSQDQGTVNEKLFF; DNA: TGCGCCAGCAGCCAAGATCAAGGGACAGTTAATGAAAAACTGTTTTTT
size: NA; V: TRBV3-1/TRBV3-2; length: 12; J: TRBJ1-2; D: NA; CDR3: CASSLRTGSYTF; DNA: TGTGCCAGCAGCCTCCGAACGGGGAGCTACACCTTC
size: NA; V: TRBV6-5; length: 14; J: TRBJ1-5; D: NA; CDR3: CASSTTGWRQPQHF; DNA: TGTGCCAGCAGTACCACAGGGTGGCGGCAGCCCCAGCATTTT
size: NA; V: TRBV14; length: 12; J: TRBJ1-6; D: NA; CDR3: CASSQMSSPLHF; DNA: TGTGCCAGCAGCCAGATGAGTTCACCCCTCCACTTT
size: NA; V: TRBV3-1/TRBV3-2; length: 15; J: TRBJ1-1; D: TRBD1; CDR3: CASSPRQGHGTEAFF; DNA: TGTGCCAGCAGCCCCAGACAGGGTCACGGCACTGAAGCTTTCTTT
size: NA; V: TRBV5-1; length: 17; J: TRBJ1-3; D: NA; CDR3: CASSLSWTLALGDTIYF; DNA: TGCGCCAGCAGCTTGAGTTGGACTTTGGCTCTTGGTGACACCATATATTTT